This is a list of T cell receptor beta chains from one sample in a study of T cells in Graves' hyperthyroidism and ophthalmopathy. MiXCR, run by TCRdb on the multiplex PCR reads, gives a single entry per CDR3 protein. The data contain 730,000 or so distinct CDR3 sequences, over 15% of them singletons. The sequenced material came from blood. These TCRs come from a woman between 50 and 59 years old with Graves' hyperthyroidism that later progressed to Graves' ophthalmopathy. The CDR3 runs from the conserved cysteine through the conserved F or W. Fields, in order: J gene, CDR3 length, V gene, D gene, clone size, CDR3 protein, CDR3 DNA. D genes are given only for firm matches. The listing skips clone size in some rows; elsewhere it reads once, few, many or a size class.

>TRBJ2-3|17|TRBV6-2/TRBV6-3|NA|many
CASSSLAASPKGDTQYF
TGTGCCAGCAGTTCCTTGGCGGCCAGCCCTAAGGGAGATACGCAGTATTTT
>TRBJ2-3|14|TRBV7-9|TRBD1|NA
CASSYGQVADTQYF
TGTGCCAGCAGCTACGGACAGGTGGCAGATACGCAGTATTTT
>TRBJ2-2|17|TRBV20-1|TRBD2|many
CSAGMASGGAWTGELFF
TGCAGTGCTGGGATGGCTAGCGGGGGGGCCTGGACCGGGGAGCTGTTTTTT
>TRBJ1-3|16|TRBV27|NA|NA
CASSPGGFTSGNTIYF
TGTGCCAGCAGTCCGGGAGGTTTTACGTCTGGAAACACCATATATTTT
>TRBJ2-3|12|TRBV6-2/TRBV6-3|TRBD2|NA
CASTDPRGGLYF
TGTGCCAGCACCGACCCGCGGGGGGGGTTGTATTTT
>TRBJ1-3|16|TRBV10-3|NA|few
CAISESPPGAGNTIYF
TGTGCCATCAGTGAGTCACCCCCAGGGGCTGGAAACACCATATATTTT
>TRBJ1-4|14|TRBV3-1|NA|many
CASSRDMRGEKLFF
TGTGCCAGCAGCCGGGATATGCGGGGTGAAAAACTGTTTTTT
>TRBJ2-2|14|TRBV20-1|TRBD2|few
CSALLAGVGGELFF
TGCAGTGCCCTTCTAGCGGGGGTGGGCGGGGAGCTGTTTTTT
>TRBJ1-3|15|TRBV27|NA|many
CASSRRTGSGNTIYF
TGTGCCAGCAGCCGTAGGACTGGGTCTGGAAACACCATATATTTT
>TRBJ1-1|16|TRBV7-2|TRBD1|few
CASSLDRGLKNTEAFF
TGTGCCAGCAGCTTAGACAGGGGGCTTAAGAACACTGAAGCTTTCTTT
>TRBJ1-1|15|TRBV9|NA|NA
CASSVGGRGNTEAFF
TGTGCCAGCAGCGTAGGGGGCAGGGGGAACACTGAAGCTTTCTTT
>TRBJ1-5|18|TRBV5-1|NA|few
CASSFRTLLKAKDQPQHF
TGCGCCAGCAGCTTCCGGACACTATTGAAGGCGAAAGATCAGCCCCAGCATTTT
>TRBJ2-2|17|TRBV6-1|TRBD1|NA
CASRFGQGVLDTGELFF
TGTGCCAGCAGATTCGGACAGGGGGTTTTGGACACCGGGGAGCTGTTTTTT
>TRBJ1-4|12|TRBV7-2|NA|few
CASSLVRGKLFF
TGTGCCAGCAGCTTAGTGCGTGGAAAACTGTTTTTT
>TRBJ1-1|16|TRBV5-5|NA|many
CASSFITLSSRTEAFF
TGTGCCAGCAGCTTTATTACGCTATCCAGCCGCACTGAAGCTTTCTTT
>TRBJ2-7|12|TRBV29-1|NA|few
CSAENRGYEQYF
TGCAGCGCCGAAAACAGAGGCTACGAGCAGTACTTC
>TRBJ1-4|16|TRBV4-1|NA|NA
CASSRSRVEGNEKLFF
TGCGCCAGCAGCCGATCCAGGGTGGAGGGGAATGAAAAACTGTTTTTT
>TRBJ1-3|11|TRBV15|NA|few
CATLNGNTIYF
TGTGCCACCCTCAATGGAAACACCATATATTTT
>TRBJ1-5|13|TRBV6-2/TRBV6-3|NA|many
CASSWGPNQPQHF
TGTGCCAGCAGCTGGGGTCCCAATCAGCCCCAGCATTTT
>TRBJ2-5|12|TRBV29-1|NA|NA
CSVGRDQETQYF
TGCAGCGTGGGCAGGGATCAAGAGACCCAGTACTTC
>TRBJ2-7|13|TRBV29-1|NA|once
CSVGGHSSYEQYF
TGCAGCGTTGGAGGCCACAGCTCCTACGAGCAGTACTTC
>TRBJ2-7|12|TRBV5-1|NA|many
CASSLVGHEQYF
TGCGCCAGCAGCTTGGTAGGGCACGAGCAGTACTTC
>TRBJ1-6|15|TRBV27|NA|NA
CASSWGGRYNSPLHF
TGTGCCAGCAGTTGGGGGGGCAGGTATAATTCACCCCTCCACTTT
>TRBJ2-1|16|TRBV5-1|TRBD2|many
CASSPRTSGGAGEQFF
TGCGCCAGCAGCCCGAGGACTAGCGGGGGGGCCGGGGAGCAGTTCTTC
>TRBJ1-4|15|TRBV4-1|NA|NA
CASSQGVTQREKLFF
TGCGCCAGCAGCCAAGGGGTGACACAGCGCGAAAAACTGTTTTTT